The next 5 T cell receptor beta chains were all read from a single sample in a study of OX40 agonist ivuxolimab in advanced cancers. Produced via immunoSEQ multiplex PCR; TCRdb's table is partial and in-frame only. The sample holds tens of thousands of clones; around four fifths are singletons and the top ten take about 0.8%. The specimen was CD4+ or CD8+ T cells sorted from blood, collected in a trial of the OX40 agonist ivuxolimab. These receptors were taken from an adult with an advanced solid tumor such as melanoma, head and neck, liver or kidney cancer.

The CDR3 nucleotides read TGCGCCAGCAGTGAGGGGATGGTGAACACCGGGGAGCTGTTTTTT. This translates into CASSEGMVNTGELFF. V usage is TRBV10-1 and J usage is TRBJ2-2, with no clear D. The V gene lost 2 bases and the J gene lost 1 base, with 8 bases spanning the gap. The CDR3 spans 15 residues. Germline V gene sequence: CDR1 WNHNN, CDR2 SYGVQD (reference sequence).

The CDR3 sequence is CASRYREGEQFF. CDR3 DNA: TGCGCCAGCAGATACAGGGAGGGCGAGCAGTTCTTC. The rearrangement links TRBV5-1 to TRBJ2-1; perhaps TRBD2 as D (7 bases). Germline V gene lookup returns CDR1 SGHRS and CDR2 YFSETQ. There are 12 residues in the CDR3. Trimming shortened V by 5 bases and J by 10 bases, and 13 bases separated the two germline ends.

This clone has just a few counts. V is TRBV2 and J is TRBJ1-6; D is perhaps TRBD1 (6 bases). This CDR3 is 14 amino acids long. In germline, CDR1 is SNHLY, CDR2 FYNNEI. V was clipped by 4 bases and J by 8 bases, with 12 bases between them. CDR3 nucleotide sequence: TGTGCCAGCAGTGCGCAGGGGCGGGATTCACCCCTCCACTTT. Encoded protein: CASSAQGRDSPLHF.

This chain uses TRBV5-1 with TRBJ1-2; D possibly corresponds to TRBD1 (6 bases). Germline V gene sequence: CDR1 SGHRS, CDR2 YFSETQ. V lost 4 bases and J 8 bases, leaving 12 bases between the germline ends. The CDR3 is 12 amino acids. CDR3 amino acids: CASSITGNGYTF. In nucleotides, the CDR3 is TGCGCCAGCAGCATAACAGGGAACGGCTACACCTTC.

The rearrangement uses TRBV6-5 and TRBJ2-7; weak D call: TRBD2 (6 bases). The germline gives CDR1 MNHEY, CDR2 SVGAGI. V was clipped by 0 bases and J by 3 bases, with 15 bases between them. This CDR3 is 16 amino acids long. The CDR3 nucleotides are TGTGCCAGCAGTTACTCTGCGGGACTCCCGGGCTACGAGCAGTACTTC. Protein: CASSYSAGLPGYEQYF.